The 32 T cell receptor beta chains given below trace back to one sample, sequenced in a study of post-analysis software for immune sequencing data. Study outcomes and limitations: Patients carried five TRBV segments more frequently than controls did, and TRBV5-6, TRBV5-1 and TRBV20-1 were among them.

These receptors have no known antigen. Researchers reported that TCR beta cDNA libraries carried unique molecular identifiers. MiXCR was run by TCRdb on the PCR reads, yielding one entry per CDR3 protein. This table holds 800,000 to 950,000 distinct CDR3 sequences, roughly 50% found once. Sequencing input: blood. These receptors were taken from a girl aged 10-17 years with multiple sclerosis.

V usage is TRBV6-6 and J usage is TRBJ2-5, with TRBD1 matching 7 bases. The germline V gene encodes CDR1 MNHNY and CDR2 SVGAGI (reference sequence). Trimming at V came to 2 bases and at J to 5 bases, leaving 8 bases not matched to a gene. CDR3 length: 15 residues. CDR3 DNA: TGTGCCAGCAGTTACCTTCTAGGGGGCAAGGAGACCCAGTACTTC. Protein product: CASSYLLGGKETQYF.

This clonotype was seen a few times. The CDR3 bases are TGCAGTGCCACACAGGGAGCCAAAAACATTCAGTACTTC. This codes for CSATQGAKNIQYF. The chain uses TRBV20-1 and TRBJ2-4; TRBD1 might be the D (6 bases). In germline, CDR1 is DFQATT, CDR2 SNEGSKA (reference sequence). V dropped 6 bases and J dropped 0 bases, with 9 bases sitting between them. CDR3 length: 13 amino acids.

The rearrangement links TRBV25-1 to TRBJ2-5; 9 bases map to TRBD1. After removal of 5 bases from V and 2 bases from J, the junction contained 3 bases not matched to a gene. The CDR3 is 14 amino acids. Germline CDR1 reads MGHDK; CDR2 reads SYGVNS. Written as DNA, the CDR3 is TGTGCCAGCAGTAAGGACAGGGGTCAAGAGACCCAGTACTTC. Its translation: CASSKDRGQETQYF.

This clonotype was seen a handful of times. The chain has TRBV7-8 and TRBJ2-5, with 10 bases matching TRBD2. With 4 bases clipped from V and 0 bases from J, the junction kept 5 bases outside the gene matches. The CDR3 length is 16 residues. CDR1 is SGHVS and CDR2 is FQNEAQ in the germline V gene. CDR3 DNA sequence: TGTGCCAGCAGCTCCCTTAGCGGGGGGTACCAAGAGACCCAGTACTTC. This translates into CASSSLSGGYQETQYF.

As DNA, the CDR3 is TGTGCCAGCAGCCCCGTGGCGGAAGGCAATGAGCAGTTCTTC. Protein: CASSPVAEGNEQFF. The J gene is TRBJ2-1, the V gene TRBV4-2; D gene unclear. Trimming removed 4 bases from V and 6 bases from J, with 13 bases in between. Germline V CDR1 and CDR2: LGHNA, YNFKEQ. The CDR3 contains 14 residues.

The CDR3 spells CSATGQSQPAFF. DNA of the CDR3: TGCAGTGCTACGGGACAGTCCCAACCCGCTTTCTTT. The chain has TRBV20-1 and TRBJ1-1; the match to TRBD1 covers 7 bases. J was trimmed by 11 bases and V by 4 bases; bases with no gene match: 10. Germline assignment: CDR1 DFQATT and CDR2 SNEGSKA (reference sequence). The CDR3 spans 12 residues.

This sequence joins TRBV20-1 and TRBJ2-7; the D call may be TRBD1 or TRBD2 (6 bases each). The V and J ends lost 0 bases and 2 bases respectively, with 14 bases between them. CDR1 is DFQATT and CDR2 is SNEGSKA in the germline V gene (reference sequence). This CDR3 comprises 15 residues. In DNA form, the CDR3 reads TGCAGTGCTAGAGATCCTAAGGGGGGACCCTACGAGCAGTACTTC. It specifies CSARDPKGGPYEQYF.

The chain employs TRBV20-1 and TRBJ2-7; D possibly corresponds to TRBD1 (5 bases). The J call may not be correct, given that the DNA end is closer to TRBJ2-5. This CDR3 is built from 13 residues. Germline lookup yields CDR1 DFQATT and CDR2 SNEGSKA (reference sequence). CDR3 amino acids: CSAKGAGRETQYF. The CDR3 DNA is TGCAGTGCTAAAGGGGCCGGCAGGGAGACCCAGTACTTC.

The rearrangement joins TRBV20-1 to TRBJ2-1, with TRBD1 matching 9 bases. Unmatched junction bases numbered 9, after V lost 5 bases and J lost 4 bases. Germline assignment: CDR1 DFQATT and CDR2 SNEGSKA (reference sequence). The CDR3 spans 15 residues. In nucleotides, the CDR3 is TGCAGTGCTCTTGAGTCGACAGGGGGTTACAATGAGCAGTTCTTC. It encodes CSALESTGGYNEQFF.

V gene TRBV29-1 combines with J gene TRBJ2-7, with 8 bases matching TRBD1. The trim removed 7 bases at V and 3 bases at J, leaving 8 bases unmatched. Looked up from germline, CDR1 is SQVTM and CDR2 is ANQGSEA. The CDR3 has 13 residues. The CDR3 DNA follows: TGCAGCGGCTTAGGACAGGGCGGCTACGAGCAGTACTTC. Amino acids: CSGLGQGGYEQYF.

The chain has TRBV3-1 and TRBJ2-7, with 9 bases aligning to TRBD2. Trimming removed 0 bases from V and 7 bases from J; junction bases left unmatched: 13. The germline V gene encodes CDR1 LGHDT and CDR2 YNNKEL (reference sequence). The CDR3 totals 17 residues. CDR3 region: CASSQDAGLAGTAEQYF. The CDR3 coding sequence is TGTGCCAGCAGCCAAGACGCGGGACTAGCAGGGACCGCTGAGCAGTACTTC.

The rearrangement links TRBV28 to TRBJ2-3; 13 bases match TRBD2. The CDR3 runs to 14 residues. Losses at the gene ends were 10 bases for V and 7 bases for J; bases not matched to a gene: 8. The germline V gene encodes CDR1 MDHEN and CDR2 SYDVKM. CDR3 sequence reads: CATGLAGSLHTQYF. The CDR3 DNA follows: TGTGCCACGGGACTAGCGGGGTCCCTCCATACGCAGTATTTT. Full variable domain (rest looked up from reference TRBV28 and TRBJ2-3): DVKVTQSSRYLVKRTGEKVFLECVQDMDHENMFWYRQDPGLGLRLIYFSYDVKMKEKGDIPEGYSVSREKKERFSLILESASTNQTSMYLCATGLAGSLHTQYFGPGTRLTVL.

CDR3: CASSRTSGGSNSYEQYF. The CDR3 DNA follows: TGTGCCAGCAGCAGGACTAGCGGGGGGTCAAACTCCTACGAGCAGTACTTC. V gene TRBV6-1 combines with J gene TRBJ2-7; 14 bases line up with TRBD2. V dropped 6 bases and J dropped 0; count of bases not matched to a gene: 7. The CDR3 length is 17 residues. Germline-derived CDR1 and CDR2 are MNHNS and SASEGT.

This rearrangement joins TRBV12-3 or TRBV12-4 to TRBJ2-1, with TRBD2 matching over 8 bases. This CDR3 has 15 amino acids. Trimming removed 1 base from V and 8 bases from J; junction bases left unmatched: 7. This CDR3 reads CASSLGGTSDHEQFF. The CDR3 nucleotides read TGTGCCAGCAGTTTAGGGGGGACTAGTGACCATGAGCAGTTCTTC.

V and J are TRBV11-2 and TRBJ2-1; D may be TRBD1 or TRBD2 (6 bases each). The CDR3 sequence is 15 residues long. V was trimmed by 3 bases and J by 8 bases, leaving 17 bases between them. Germline CDR1 and CDR2: SGHAT and FQNNGV. This CDR3 reads CASSFRRRGLYEQFF. The CDR3 bases are TGTGCCAGCAGCTTTAGGCGACGGGGGCTCTATGAGCAGTTCTTC.

This rearrangement joins TRBV12-3 or TRBV12-4 to TRBJ1-5, with a weak D call TRBD1 (6 bases). CDR3 length: 13 amino acids. Deletions cut 6 bases from V and 15 bases from J, with 21 bases between. This CDR3 is CASRLDSPFKGHF. CDR3 nucleotide sequence: TGTGCCAGCAGGTTGGACAGCCCATTCAAGGGGCATTTT.

The chain uses TRBV7-9 and TRBJ2-5, with D perhaps matching TRBD1 or TRBD2 (5 bases each). The ends were cut back, 4 bases at V and 11 bases at J, with 11 bases in the middle. The CDR3 totals 11 residues. The germline gives CDR1 SEHNR, CDR2 FQNEAQ (reference sequence). CDR3 DNA sequence: TGTGCCAGCAGCTCCGAGGGGCAGCAGTACTTC. Amino acids: CASSSEGQQYF.

In its sample, this clonotype was seen once. A read error may produce the germline difference seen at one junction end. The rearrangement joins TRBV7-2 to TRBJ1-2; no clear D. The CDR3 runs to 14 residues. CDR1 and CDR2 from the germline V gene are SGHTA and FQGNSA. The CDR3 loop reads CVSSLARRNYGYTF. In nucleotides, the CDR3 is TGTGTCAGCAGCTTAGCGAGGCGGAACTATGGCTACACCTTC.

This clonotype was seen more than once but under ten times. This chain joins TRBV12-3 or TRBV12-4 and TRBJ1-2; D may be TRBD1 (5 bases). With 0 bases removed from V and 0 bases from J, the gap between germline ends came to 17 bases. The CDR3 runs 18 residues. The CDR3 bases are TGTGCCAGCAGTTTAGCAAGGGGCATCTCCTTTGCTAACTATGGCTACACCTTC. Protein sequence: CASSLARGISFANYGYTF.

With respect to this clonotype: An end of the junction does not agree with germline; a read error may underlie this. The V and J genes are TRBV9 and TRBJ2-3, with 10 positions matching TRBD2. CDR1 is SGDLS and CDR2 is YYNGEE in the germline V gene. CDR3 length: 19 amino acids. The CDR3 protein is CTSSVAGASGGLSTDTQYF. In DNA, the CDR3 is TGTACCAGCAGCGTAGCTGGGGCTAGCGGGGGACTGAGCACAGATACGCAGTATTTT.

The rearrangement links TRBV20-1 to TRBJ2-7; 9 bases are a match to TRBD1. The CDR3 spans 15 residues. CDR1 and CDR2 from the germline V gene are DFQATT and SNEGSKA (reference sequence). V was pared by 3 bases and J by 3 bases, with 9 bases of the junction left unmatched. The CDR3 bases are TGCAGTGCTAGGATGTCTATGGACAGGGGCTACGAGCAGTACTTC. As protein: CSARMSMDRGYEQYF.

This clonotype was detected a few times. The rearrangement joins TRBV24-1 to TRBJ2-3, with 7 bases identical to TRBD2. CDR3 length equals 17 residues. Germline V gene sequence: CDR1 KGHDR, CDR2 SFDVKD. Germline trimming cut 4 bases from V and 2 bases from J; bases unmatched to any gene: 11. The CDR3: CATSDPLAEWSTDTQYF. The CDR3 DNA reads as TGTGCCACCAGTGACCCGCTAGCGGAGTGGTCCACAGATACGCAGTATTTT.

The V and J genes are TRBV6-4 and TRBJ2-7, with D uncertain. This CDR3 contains 11 residues. Germline V lookup: CDR1 MRHNA, CDR2 SNTAGT. V gave up 3 bases and J gave up 3 bases, with 3 bases separating them. The CDR3 DNA reads TGTGCCAGCAGTGATGGCTACGAGCAGTACTTC. This encodes CASSDGYEQYF.

The chain has TRBV29-1 and TRBJ2-3; D may correspond to TRBD1 or TRBD2 (5 bases each). The germline gives CDR1 SQVTM, CDR2 ANQGSEA. Trimming shortened V by 2 bases and J by 0 bases, and 12 bases separated the two germline ends. The CDR3 covers 15 residues. This CDR3 is CSVERGTRSTDTQYF. The CDR3 region has the DNA TGCAGCGTTGAACGAGGGACGCGTAGCACAGATACGCAGTATTTT.

The V and J genes are TRBV7-2 and TRBJ2-1, with 10 positions matching TRBD2. CDR3 length: 16 amino acids. Trimming took 5 bases from V and 4 from J; bases not matched to a gene: 8. Germline assignment: CDR1 SGHTA and CDR2 FQGNSA. CDR3 protein: CASSPQAGGIYNEQFF. CDR3 DNA: TGTGCCAGCAGCCCCCAAGCGGGAGGGATATACAATGAGCAGTTCTTC.

J is TRBJ1-2 and V is TRBV19, with 7 bases aligning to TRBD1. This CDR3 has 15 amino acids. In germline, CDR1 is LNHDA, CDR2 SQIVND (reference sequence). Trimming at V came to 7 bases and at J to 6 bases, leaving 14 bases not matched to a gene. In nucleotides, the CDR3 is TGTGCCAGTAAGGCCGCAGACAGGGAATTAAATGGCTACACCTTC. Protein product: CASKAADRELNGYTF.

This clonotype came up a few times. The J gene is TRBJ2-7, the V gene TRBV29-1, with 7 bases lining up with TRBD1. Germline trimming cut 6 bases from V and 9 bases from J; bases unmatched to any gene: 8. The CDR3 loop spans 11 amino acids. CDR1 is SQVTM, CDR2 ANQGSEA, per germline. The CDR3: CSVRDSPWQYF. The CDR3 nucleotides are TGCAGCGTCCGGGACAGTCCATGGCAGTACTTC.

The chain couples TRBV29-1 to TRBJ1-2; a possible D gene is TRBD1 (6 bases). Germline V gives CDR1 SQVTM, CDR2 ANQGSEA. Trimming took 6 bases from V and 0 from J, leaving 11 bases between them. CDR3 length equals 13 residues. Here the CDR3 DNA reads TGCAGCGTGGGACAACAAGCTAACTATGGCTACACCTTC. Translated: CSVGQQANYGYTF. The variable domain in full, with the rest retrieved from reference TRBV29-1 and TRBJ1-2, is SAVISQKPSRDICQRGTSLTIQCQVDSQVTMMFWYRQQPGQSLTLIATANQGSEATYESGFVIDKFPISRPNLTFSTLTVSNMSPEDSSIYLCSVGQQANYGYTFGSGTRLTVV.

J is TRBJ2-1 and V is TRBV7-3, with TRBD2 matching over 8 bases. The CDR3 length is 16 residues. Trimming cost V 1 base and J 6 bases; bases outside gene matches: 8. CDR1 is SGHTA, CDR2 FQGTGA, per germline. The CDR3 DNA is TGTGCCAGCAGCTTAAACAAACCCAGCGGGAGCAATGAGCAGTTCTTC. Encoded protein: CASSLNKPSGSNEQFF.

This sequence joins TRBV20-1 and TRBJ2-4; possible D gene TRBD2, 6 bases. This CDR3 spans 12 amino acids. Germline CDR1 and CDR2: DFQATT and SNEGSKA (reference sequence). Trimming shortened V by 2 bases and J by 10 bases, and 12 bases separated the two germline ends. CDR3 residues: CSARTQTSIQYF. DNA for the CDR3: TGCAGTGCTAGAACCCAGACTAGTATTCAGTACTTC.

This clonotype has at least ten counts. This chain uses TRBV7-9 with TRBJ1-2; D gene uncertain. The CDR3 extends over 13 amino acids. Trimming pared 7 bases from V and 7 bases from J, leaving 16 bases between. Looked up from germline, CDR1 is SEHNR and CDR2 is FQNEAQ (reference sequence). The CDR3 nucleotides read TGTGCCAGCAACCGGAACTGGCCGGGTGGCTACACCTTC. Protein sequence: CASNRNWPGGYTF.

The CDR3, as DNA: TGTGCCGCCCAGGTGGGGGAGACCCAGTACTTC. Encoded protein: CAAQVGETQYF. The rearrangement links TRBV2 to TRBJ2-5; no firm D call. Trimming removed 11 bases at V and 5 bases at J, with 12 bases between. The CDR3 covers 11 residues. The germline CDR1 and CDR2 sequences are SNHLY and FYNNEI.